This paragraph reports one TCR beta chain. Its target is unknown. The data originate from a study of beta chain features in type 1 diabetes. Germline loops: CDR1 MNHEY, CDR2 SVGAGI. The ends were cut back, 0 bases at V and 8 bases at J, with 10 bases in the middle. The CDR3 totals 13 residues. Expressed TCRB transcripts got sequenced, as all isolated RNA was reverse transcribed. Profiling relied on immunoSEQ multiplex PCR, and the TCRdb table lists in-frame clones only, not all of them. The profile covers almost 350,000 clones, with under 8.5% appearing a single time and more than 0.4% taken by the ten largest. Via the markers CD45RO/CCR7/CD25/CD127/CD95/CD27, stem cell-like memory, regulatory, central memory and naive CD4+ cells were sorted. Study conclusions and caveats: Relative to healthy donors, patients appeared to have naive, central memory and Treg TCRB repertoires that were more similar.

This sequence originates from a woman between 18 and 29 years old in good health. The sample taken for sequencing was central memory CD4+ T cells from blood. The rearrangement joins TRBV6-5 to TRBJ1-2, with D unresolved. For the CDR3, the DNA is TGTGCCAGCAGTTACTCTAGACTTTACGGCTACACCTTC. The encoded protein is CASSYSRLYGYTF.